This passage covers 28 T cell receptor beta chains from one sample sequenced in a study of graft-versus-host responses after intestinal transplantation. Assay: immunoSEQ multiplex PCR; the TCRdb copy retains only in-frame clones and omits some. The data show 11,000 to 15,000 clones, roughly two fifths seen once. Responders (approximately 200,000, CFSE-labeled) met approximately 200,000 stimulators that were irradiated and violet-dye-labeled. The source was alloreactive CD8+ T cells from a mixed lymphocyte reaction culture, collected before intestinal transplant. Regarding subset: CFSE-low proliferating T cells sorted from approximately 6-day pre-transplant mixed lymphocyte reaction (GvH or HvG direction). The receptors stem from a human patient who received an intestinal transplant.

The rearrangement uses TRBV7-6 and TRBJ1-3; the match to TRBD1 covers 10 bases. Germline CDR1 reads SGHVS; CDR2 reads FNYEAQ. The CDR3 is 15 amino acids. V lost 3 bases, J lost 2 bases, and 1 base stayed unmatched. The CDR3 coding sequence is TGTGCCAGCAGCTTGGGGACAGGGGCTGGAAACACCATATATTTT. Translation: CASSLGTGAGNTIYF. Variable domain in full (rest from reference TRBV7-6 and TRBJ1-3): GAGVSQSPRYKVTKRGQDVALRCDPISGHVSLYWYRQALGQGPEFLTYFNYEAQQDKSGLPNDRFSAERPEGSISTLTIQRTEQRDSAMYRCASSLGTGAGNTIYFGEGSWLTVV.

This clone was counted only a few times. The rearrangement joins TRBV7-9 to TRBJ2-3, with 9 bases lining up with TRBD2. Trimming at V came to 2 bases and at J to 4 bases, leaving 1 base not matched to a gene. CDR3 length: 14 residues. Per the germline V gene, CDR1 is SEHNR and CDR2 is FQNEAQ (reference sequence). The CDR3 reads CASSLLAGPDTQYF. In DNA, the CDR3 is TGTGCCAGCAGCTTACTAGCGGGACCAGATACGCAGTATTTT.

This clone was counted between two and nine times. The genes are TRBV6-5 and TRBJ2-7; 10 nucleotides agree with TRBD1. With V trimmed by 5 bases and J by 7 bases, 8 bases remained unmatched. Germline values: CDR1 MNHEY, CDR2 SVGAGI. The CDR3 has 14 amino acids. The CDR3 DNA follows: TGTGCCAGCAGTCCCGGGACAGGGGCTTTAGAGCAGTACTTC. It encodes CASSPGTGALEQYF.

J is TRBJ1-2 and V is TRBV13; D unclear. Germline CDR1 reads PRHDT; CDR2 reads FYEKMQ (reference sequence). The CDR3 is 13 amino acids. The V end lost 1 base, the J end lost 3 bases, and 6 bases lay between the germline ends. The CDR3 loop reads CASSLERDYGYTF. As DNA, the CDR3 is TGTGCCAGCAGCTTAGAACGGGACTATGGCTACACCTTC.

As regards this clone: Additional DNA sequences in this sample encode the identical CDR3. The chain links TRBV6-1 to TRBJ2-7; D not certain. Trimming pared 4 bases from V and 4 bases from J, leaving 11 bases between. The CDR3 is 13 amino acids. Germline V lookup: CDR1 MNHNS, CDR2 SASEGT. The CDR3 DNA follows: TGTGCCAGCAGTGCCCGCGTACCTTACGAGCAGTACTTC. As protein: CASSARVPYEQYF.

The chain couples TRBV19 to TRBJ1-1, with D unclear. V lost 5 bases to trimming and J lost 0 bases, with 10 bases between them. In germline, CDR1 is LNHDA, CDR2 SQIVND (reference sequence). This CDR3 region has 14 residues. CDR3 in amino acids: CASSSTSMNTEAFF. DNA of the CDR3: TGTGCCAGTAGTTCGACATCTATGAACACTGAAGCTTTCTTT.

V and J are TRBV4-2 and TRBJ1-2, with TRBD1 identical over 12 bases. CDR1 and CDR2 (germline): LGHNA, YNFKEQ. CDR3 length: 18 residues. Trimming removed 7 bases from V and 4 bases from J; junction bases left unmatched: 16. The CDR3 DNA is TGTGCCAGCACCACTATGACCGGGACAGGGGGCGTGGGCTATGGCTACACCTTC. Amino acids: CASTTMTGTGGVGYGYTF.

This rearrangement joins TRBV4-1 to TRBJ2-3; 12 nucleotides line up with TRBD1. The CDR3 is 15 amino acids. Germline loops: CDR1 MGHRA, CDR2 YSYEKL. V was pared by 3 bases and J by 5 bases, with 3 bases of the junction left unmatched. The CDR3 sequence is CASSQGQGAGDTQYF. The CDR3 bases are TGCGCCAGCAGCCAGGGACAGGGGGCTGGAGATACGCAGTATTTT.

This clone was detected only a few times. This sequence joins TRBV5-6 and TRBJ2-5; D is unclear. The CDR3 has 12 residues. The V and J ends lost 2 bases and 5 bases respectively, with 7 bases between them. Germline V gene lookup returns CDR1 SGHDT and CDR2 YYEEEE. The CDR3 spells CASSFASETQYF. The CDR3 nucleotides are TGTGCCAGCAGCTTTGCCAGTGAGACCCAGTACTTC.

This sequence joins TRBV2 and TRBJ1-1, with D unresolved. Between the trimmed V and J ends, which lost 8 bases and 0 bases, there was a span of 10 bases. This CDR3 spans 13 amino acids. CDR1 is SNHLY, CDR2 FYNNEI, per germline. This chain's CDR3 is CASYPSMNTEAFF. The CDR3 DNA is TGTGCCAGCTACCCGTCTATGAACACTGAAGCTTTCTTT.

The chain links TRBV6-1 to TRBJ2-5; 8 bases align to TRBD2. The CDR3 extends over 14 amino acids. V gave up 6 bases and J gave up 4 bases; unmatched junction bases: 7. Germline loops: CDR1 MNHNS, CDR2 SASEGT. The CDR3 nucleotides read TGTGCCAGCAGCGGGTGGGCGGGGGGAGAGACCCAGTACTTC. Translating it yields CASSGWAGGETQYF.

The V call is TRBV4-1, the J call TRBJ2-7, with TRBD2 matching 8 bases. The V gene's germline CDR1 is MGHRA and CDR2 YSYEKL. Germline trimming cut 0 bases from V and 3 bases from J; bases unmatched to any gene: 4. This CDR3 contains 15 residues. The CDR3 protein is CASSQDAGGFYEQYF. CDR3 coding DNA: TGCGCCAGCAGCCAAGATGCGGGAGGCTTCTACGAGCAGTACTTC.

The chain couples TRBV9 to TRBJ2-1; TRBD2 matches 13 bases. The CDR3 totals 15 residues. Germline V gene data show CDR1 as SGDLS and CDR2 as YYNGEE. Trimming took 3 bases from V and 6 from J; bases not matched to a gene: 3. CDR3: CASSDGTSGTNEQFF. As DNA, the CDR3 is TGTGCCAGCAGCGACGGGACTAGCGGGACCAATGAGCAGTTCTTC.

CDR3 loop: CASSAGGVGLNEKLFF. DNA of the CDR3: TGTGCCAGCAGCGCCGGGGGGGTGGGGCTGAATGAAAAACTGTTTTTT. The chain links TRBV9 to TRBJ1-4, with TRBD1 as a possible D gene (5 bases). V lost 3 bases to trimming and J lost 5 bases, with 17 bases between them. The CDR3 is 16 amino acids. The germline gives CDR1 SGDLS, CDR2 YYNGEE.

By sample fraction, this clone is medium-sized. The chain recombines TRBV7-6 with TRBJ2-7, with TRBD2 identical over 9 bases. V lost 5 bases and J lost 7; bases outside the gene matches: 9. Germline loops: CDR1 SGHVS, CDR2 FNYEAQ. The CDR3 length is 14 residues. The CDR3 DNA follows: TGTGCCAGCAGCACATTTAGCGGGAGTGAAGAGCAGTACTTC. Encoded protein: CASSTFSGSEEQYF.

CDR3 DNA: TGTGCCAGCAGCGAGAAGGGGGGGACTAGCACAGATACGCAGTATTTT. Amino acids: CASSEKGGTSTDTQYF. The chain recombines TRBV9 with TRBJ2-3, with a tentative D call TRBD2 (7 bases). The germline V gene encodes CDR1 SGDLS and CDR2 YYNGEE. The CDR3 runs 16 residues. Trimming pared 3 bases from V and 0 bases from J, leaving 14 bases between.

The chain links TRBV7-9 to TRBJ2-5; 7 bases fit TRBD2. The germline gives CDR1 SEHNR, CDR2 FQNEAQ (reference sequence). The J segment lost 5 bases and the V segment lost 3 bases, leaving 12 bases of the junction unmatched. This CDR3 has 16 amino acids. CDR3 amino acids: CASSFRREGPRETQYF. DNA for the CDR3: TGTGCCAGCAGCTTTAGGAGGGAGGGCCCTCGGGAGACCCAGTACTTC.

The chain has TRBV28 and TRBJ1-1; unclear D gene. The V gene's germline CDR1 is MDHEN and CDR2 SYDVKM. V was clipped by 1 base and J by 2 bases, with 14 bases between them. The CDR3 covers 16 residues. The CDR3 DNA reads as TGTGCCAGCAGTTTATTCGAGGATTACCCTAACACTGAAGCTTTCTTT. It encodes CASSLFEDYPNTEAFF. Drawing the rest from reference TRBV28 and TRBJ1-1, the complete variable domain is DVKVTQSSRYLVKRTGEKVFLECVQDMDHENMFWYRQDPGLGLRLIYFSYDVKMKEKGDIPEGYSVSREKKERFSLILESASTNQTSMYLCASSLFEDYPNTEAFFGQGTRLTVV.

The rearrangement uses TRBV4-2 and TRBJ2-3, with 16 bases lining up with TRBD2. The germline CDR1 and CDR2 sequences are LGHNA and YNFKEQ. J was trimmed by 0 bases and V by 1 base; bases with no gene match: 13. The CDR3 loop spans 22 amino acids. The CDR3, as DNA: TGTGCCAGCAGCCAAGTCGGAGGGCTGGGACTAGCGGGAGGGCCTAGCACAGATACGCAGTATTTT. The encoded protein is CASSQVGGLGLAGGPSTDTQYF.

The chain links TRBV19 to TRBJ2-7, with a possible D match to TRBD1 (5 bases). Trimming cost V 3 bases and J 5 bases, with 20 bases left between them. This CDR3 contains 16 residues. From germline, CDR1 is LNHDA and CDR2 SQIVND (reference sequence). The CDR3 here is CASSMWATDLLDEQYF. In DNA, the CDR3 is TGTGCCAGTAGTATGTGGGCGACAGATCTGCTCGACGAGCAGTACTTC.

The chain combines TRBV30 with TRBJ2-1, with D perhaps matching TRBD2 (5 bases). Trimming cost V 3 bases and J 3 bases, with 18 bases left between them. Germline lookup yields CDR1 GTSNPN and CDR2 SVGIG (reference sequence). This CDR3 contains 16 residues. The CDR3 DNA reads as TGTGCCTGGAGCCCTATTAATAGCGCCCTCTACAATGAGCAGTTCTTC. Its protein is CAWSPINSALYNEQFF. The variable domain in full, with the rest retrieved from reference TRBV30 and TRBJ2-1, is SQTIHQWPATLVQPVGSPLSLECTVEGTSNPNLYWYRQAAGRGLQLLFYSVGIGQISSEVPQNLSASRPQDRQFILSSKKLLLSDSGFYLCAWSPINSALYNEQFFGPGTRLTVL.

The chain links TRBV30 to TRBJ2-2, with 7 bases lining up with TRBD1. The CDR3 spans 16 residues. From germline, CDR1 is GTSNPN and CDR2 SVGIG (reference sequence). Unmatched junction bases numbered 8, after V lost 0 bases and J lost 4 bases. In nucleotides, the CDR3 is TGTGCCTGGAGTGTACCACAGGGGTACCGCACCGGGGAGCTGTTTTTT. Encoded protein: CAWSVPQGYRTGELFF. Drawing the rest from reference TRBV30 and TRBJ2-2, the complete variable domain is SQTIHQWPATLVQPVGSPLSLECTVEGTSNPNLYWYRQAAGRGLQLLFYSVGIGQISSEVPQNLSASRPQDRQFILSSKKLLLSDSGFYLCAWSVPQGYRTGELFFGEGSRLTVL.

CDR3 bases: TGTGCCAGCAGTTTTCTGACAGGGGACGTTAAGAATGGCTACACCTTC. Encoded protein: CASSFLTGDVKNGYTF. The V and J genes are TRBV6-6 and TRBJ1-2, with 8 bases lining up with TRBD1. This CDR3 comprises 16 residues. The V gene end was trimmed by 4 bases and the J gene end by 6 bases; junction bases not matched to a gene: 13. Germline CDR1 MNHNY, CDR2 SVGAGI (reference sequence).

Only a few counts were recorded for this clone. J is TRBJ2-4 and V is TRBV6-1, with 7 bases lining up with TRBD1. CDR3 size: 16 residues. Germline CDR1 and CDR2: MNHNS and SASEGT. Losses at the gene ends were 0 bases for V and 0 bases for J; bases not matched to a gene: 2. In nucleotides, the CDR3 is TGTGCCAGCAGTGAAGCAGGGGGCCCAGCCAAAAACATTCAGTACTTC. Protein sequence: CASSEAGGPAKNIQYF.

This clone was detected only a few times. The V and J genes are TRBV2 and TRBJ2-1; 11 positions match TRBD2. V gave up 3 bases and J gave up 5 bases; unmatched junction bases: 6. The CDR3 sequence is 16 residues long. Germline CDR1 reads SNHLY; CDR2 reads FYNNEI. The CDR3 loop is CASSDLTSGIDNEQFF. CDR3 DNA sequence: TGTGCCAGCAGTGACCTGACTAGCGGGATAGACAATGAGCAGTTCTTC.

The genes are TRBV5-5 and TRBJ1-2; D not certain. V was clipped by 1 base and J by 4 bases, with 14 bases between them. The CDR3 contains 15 residues. Germline values: CDR1 SGHKS, CDR2 YYEKEE (reference sequence). The CDR3 loop is CASSLRQPRSYGYTF. Here the CDR3 DNA reads TGTGCCAGCAGCTTGCGGCAGCCAAGGAGCTATGGCTACACCTTC.

This clone was counted a few times. The genes are TRBV4-1 and TRBJ2-1; 7 bases are shared with TRBD2. Germline CDR1 and CDR2: MGHRA and YSYEKL. CDR3 length equals 14 residues. Trimming at V came to 8 bases and at J to 4 bases, leaving 8 bases not matched to a gene. The CDR3 DNA reads as TGCGCCAGCGGGGGGGTAGGGTTTTACAATGAGCAGTTCTTC. It encodes CASGGVGFYNEQFF.

Only one count was recorded for this clone. The CDR3 sequence is CASSSYPVAGGQDTQYF. CDR3 sequence (DNA): TGTGCCAGCAGCTCGTACCCGGTAGCGGGGGGGCAAGATACGCAGTATTTT. The rearrangement links TRBV11-2 to TRBJ2-3, with 11 bases matching TRBD2. This CDR3 has 17 residues. CDR1 and CDR2 from the germline V gene are SGHAT and FQNNGV. The V and J ends lost 4 bases and 5 bases, in that order; junction bases with no gene match: 11.